The rows below give T cell receptor beta chains drawn from one sample of a study of shared clonotypes between healthy human individuals. Assay: immunoSEQ multiplex PCR; the TCRdb copy retains only in-frame clones and omits some. The table lists just over 2,000,000 clones, over 85% of them singletons, with roughly 0.13% in the top ten. Sequencing was performed on naive CD4+ T cells sorted from blood. These receptors all stem from a man between 18 and 35 years old in good health. CDR3s include the opening cysteine and the closing phenylalanine or tryptophan. D genes are given only for firm matches. Only some rows state a clone size, as once, few, many or a class for expanded clones.

v_gene	j_gene	abundance	d_gene	CDR3nt	CDR3aa
TRBV11-2	TRBJ1-6	.	.	TGTGCCAGCAGCTTAGATGGGCGGGCAGGGGTCGGCTCACCCCTCCACTTT	CASSLDGRAGVGSPLHF
TRBV28	TRBJ2-5	.	TRBD2	TGTGCCAGCAGTCCACCCTCGGGCGGGAGGAGGAGGGAGACCCAGTACTTC	CASSPPSGGRRRETQYF
TRBV30	TRBJ2-3	.	.	TGTGCCTGGACCAGGGGACCGTCCCTCACAGATACGCAGTATTTT	CAWTRGPSLTDTQYF
TRBV5-1	TRBJ1-1	.	.	TGCGCCAGCAGCTTGATGCCAGGCACTGCTGAAGCTTTCTTT	CASSLMPGTAEAFF
TRBV11-2	TRBJ1-1	.	.	TGTGCCAGCAGCCCGACAGGAGACCCTGAAGCTTTCTTT	CASSPTGDPEAFF
TRBV29-1	TRBJ2-5	many	TRBD1	TGCAGCGTTGGACAGGGGGGCCAAGAGACCCAGTACTTC	CSVGQGGQETQYF
TRBV5-4	TRBJ2-5	.	TRBD1	TGTGCCAGCAGCTGGATGAGCGGGACAGGGGGCCTAGAGACCCAGTACTTC	CASSWMSGTGGLETQYF
TRBV11-2	TRBJ2-3	.	TRBD2	TGTGCCAGCAGCTTAAAGCTAGCGGGAGTGGGAGATACGCAGTATTTT	CASSLKLAGVGDTQYF
TRBV7-9	TRBJ2-1	.	TRBD2	TGTGCCAGCAGCTTAGCGTATCGGCGGGAGGGCTCCTACAATGAGCAGTTCTTC	CASSLAYRREGSYNEQFF
TRBV6-4	TRBJ1-6	.	.	TGTGCCAGCGAAATTCAATTGGGTTCACCCCTCCACTTT	CASEIQLGSPLHF
TRBV29-1	TRBJ2-5	.	.	TGCAGCGTTCGGAGAGGCCAAGAGACCCAGTACTTC	CSVRRGQETQYF
TRBV10-3	TRBJ1-2	.	TRBD1	TGTGCCATCAGTTCGGGACAGGGCTATGGCTACACCTTC	CAISSGQGYGYTF
TRBV4-1	TRBJ2-7	.	TRBD2	TGCGCCAGCAGCCAAGGGTTAGCGGGCAGGAACTCCTACGAGCAGTACTTC	CASSQGLAGRNSYEQYF
TRBV18	TRBJ2-7	.	TRBD2	TGTGCCAGCTCACCAACTAGCGGGGGTTACTCCTACGAGCAGTACTTC	CASSPTSGGYSYEQYF
TRBV6-6	TRBJ1-1	.	TRBD1	TGTGCCAGCAGGCATCCGGGACAGGGGCAGAACACTGAAGCTTTCTTT	CASRHPGQGQNTEAFF
TRBV30	TRBJ1-5	.	.	TGTGCCTGGAGTGTCGGTGGTGGCAATCAGCCCCAGCATTTT	CAWSVGGGNQPQHF
TRBV11-2	TRBJ1-1	.	.	TGTGCCAGCAGCTTAGCGGGTTACACTGAAGCTTTCTTT	CASSLAGYTEAFF
TRBV2	TRBJ1-2	.	.	TGTGCCAGCAGTGAGGGTAACTATGGCTACACCTTC	CASSEGNYGYTF
TRBV4-1	TRBJ1-6	.	.	TGCGCCAGCAGCCTGGAGGGAACTAATTCACCCCTCCACTTT	CASSLEGTNSPLHF
TRBV9	TRBJ1-1	.	.	TGTGCCAGCAGCGTAAGATTGGATTCTGAAGCTTTCTTT	CASSVRLDSEAFF
TRBV10-3	TRBJ2-5	.	TRBD2	TGTGCCATCAGTGATAGCGGGAGGGCCCGGGAGACCCAGTACTTC	CAISDSGRARETQYF
TRBV30	TRBJ1-1	.	.	TGTGCCTGGAGTGGGCAGATGAACACTGAAGCTTTCTTT	CAWSGQMNTEAFF
TRBV5-4	TRBJ2-2	.	TRBD2	TGTGCCAGCAGCTTTCCTCAGACTAGCGGTACCGGGGAGCTGTTTTTT	CASSFPQTSGTGELFF
TRBV30	TRBJ1-2	.	.	TGTGCCTGGAGTCCCCCAGCAGCCTATGGCTACACCTTC	CAWSPPAAYGYTF
TRBV5-1	TRBJ2-3	.	.	TGCGCCAGCAGCTTGTGGGGAACGACAGATACGCAGTATTTT	CASSLWGTTDTQYF
TRBV25-1	TRBJ1-6	.	.	TGTGCCAGCAGTGACGAAATTCCGGCTCGATCACCCCTCCACTTT	CASSDEIPARSPLHF
TRBV11-2	TRBJ2-1	.	TRBD2	TGTGCCAGCAGCTTAGATGGACTAGACTACAATGAGCAGTTCTTC	CASSLDGLDYNEQFF
TRBV10-3	TRBJ1-2	.	TRBD1	TGTGCCATCAGTGAGGGACAGGGGGTCGAATATGGCTACACCTTC	CAISEGQGVEYGYTF
TRBV5-6	TRBJ1-2	.	.	TGTGCCAGCAGCTTGAAGGGGCTTTACTATGGCTACACCTTC	CASSLKGLYYGYTF
TRBV6-5	TRBJ2-7	.	.	TGTGCCAGCAGTTACCTCCGCGGCGCCGAGCAGTACTTC	CASSYLRGAEQYF
TRBV18	TRBJ2-7	.	.	TGTGCCAGCTCTCAGGACAGAACACCTTACGAGCAGTACTTC	CASSQDRTPYEQYF
TRBV5-1	TRBJ1-1	.	TRBD1	TGCGCCAGCAGGAGACAGGGGGCTGTTGGTGGCACTGAAGCTTTCTTT	CASRRQGAVGGTEAFF
TRBV5-1	TRBJ1-6	.	.	TGCGCCAGCAGCTTGGATTCACAATTAACAAGGACAGCAAGTTCACCCCTCCACTTT	CASSLDSQLTRTASSPLHF
TRBV2	TRBJ1-1	.	.	TGTGCCAGCAGTGTGAGGGCAAACCAGAACACTGAAGCTTTCTTT	CASSVRANQNTEAFF
TRBV1	TRBJ2-6	.	.	TGCACCAGCAGCCAAGATTGTCTAGCGGGGATCTCTGGGGCCAACGTCCTGACTTTC	CTSSQDCLAGISGANVLTF
TRBV20-1	TRBJ2-1	.	.	TGCAGTGCTACGTCCGGTGGTGAGCAGTTCTTC	CSATSGGEQFF
TRBV5-1	TRBJ2-1	.	.	TGCGCCAGCAGCTTCTTTCCCGGCAATGAGCAGTTCTTC	CASSFFPGNEQFF
TRBV21-1	TRBJ2-7	.	.	TGTGCCAGCAGCACCCCACGCGATTTGGGGCCCCCCACCTACGAGCAGTACTTC	CASSTPRDLGPPTYEQYF
TRBV28	TRBJ2-3	.	TRBD2	TGTGCCAGCAGTTTATTGCTCACTAGCGGGGGGCCGAGCACAGATACGCAGTATTTT	CASSLLLTSGGPSTDTQYF
TRBV28	TRBJ1-2	.	.	TGTGCCAGCAGTCGACAGCAAGGCTACACCTTC	CASSRQQGYTF
TRBV30	TRBJ2-7	.	TRBD1	TGTGCCTGGGCCACAGGGGGGAGGGAGCAGTACTTC	CAWATGGREQYF
TRBV5-1	TRBJ1-4	.	TRBD1	TGCGCCAGCAGCTCCCGGGACAGGGGGCCCGCAACTAATGAAAAACTGTTTTTT	CASSSRDRGPATNEKLFF
TRBV5-1	TRBJ1-5	.	.	TGCGCCAGCAGCTTGTGGGGAGACGGGGCTCAGCCCCAGCATTTT	CASSLWGDGAQPQHF
TRBV6-6	TRBJ1-4	once	.	TGTGCCAGCAGTTACGGGGCTGAAAAACTGTTTTTT	CASSYGAEKLFF
TRBV6-6	TRBJ1-4	.	TRBD1	TGTGCCAGCAGTCAACTGACAGGGGTTAATGAAAAACTGTTTTTT	CASSQLTGVNEKLFF
TRBV18	TRBJ1-1	once	.	TGTGCCAGCTCACTACAACAGTTGACTGAAGCTTTCTTT	CASSLQQLTEAFF
TRBV5-1	TRBJ1-1	.	.	TGCGCCAGCAGCTTAGGACAGCCAAACACTGAAGCTTTCTTT	CASSLGQPNTEAFF
TRBV28	TRBJ2-5	.	TRBD1	TGTGCCAGCACCGTAGGGGGCAGGGTGGAGACCCAGTACTTC	CASTVGGRVETQYF